The clone carrying this T cell receptor beta chain was found many times. Alongside blood RNA obtained from unsorted whole blood, germline DNA was also extracted. The source of the sample is a study of tumor-infiltrating lymphocytes in primary liver carcinoma. A constant-region primer served to make TCR beta cDNA from approximately 490 ng total RNA. Three-round nested multiplex PCR performed with slightly modified ARM-PCR produced the TCR beta libraries. Each of the first two PCR rounds ran nine to ten cycles with TRBV1-TRBV30 forward and C-beta reverse primers. TCRdb analysed the multiplex PCR reads with MiXCR anew, one entry per CDR3 protein. The sample lists hundreds of thousands of distinct CDR3 sequences, around three fifths occurring once. The CDR3 sequence is 13 residues long. V lost 3 bases and J 3 bases, leaving 8 bases between the germline ends. CDR1 and CDR2 (germline): LGHNA, YNFKEQ.

This chain joins TRBV4-2 and TRBJ1-2, with D hard to call. The source of this sequence is a young woman with primary liver carcinoma and hepatitis B virus infection. The sample taken for sequencing was peripheral blood. Written as DNA, the CDR3 is TGTGCCAGCAGCCACTCAAGGGACTATGGCTACACCTTC. Translating gives CASSHSRDYGYTF.